This T cell receptor (beta chain) was sequenced for a study of shared clonotypes between healthy human individuals. Study-wide points: Investigators expected sequencing depth to affect clonotype sharing among donors. Sampling was confined to blood; repertoires within tissues likely differ.

CD8 cells regarded as naive lacked CD45RO, were positively chosen for CCR7, and omitted terminally differentiated effector memory CD45RA+ cells. A word on this clone: Its antigen is unknown.

The authors' processing: Filtering differed, since immunoSEQ gave only junction sequences and no quality scores. Sequencing used immunoSEQ multiplex PCR; TCRdb keeps in-frame clones, though not all of them. From that table come the V and J calls and clone size; the DNA was used to work out D and trimming. The data show roughly 2.1 million clones, 85% to 95% seen once. Sequenced: naive CD8+ T cells from PBMCs. The sequence came from a man aged 18 to 29 in good health. Some clones in this sample may be carry-over from other donors' samples.

DNA of the CDR3: TGTGCCAGCAGCCCGGCCCGGGGAGCGGGAGTCGCAGATACGCAGTATTTT. Translating it yields CASSPARGAGVADTQYF. The J gene is TRBJ2-3, the V gene TRBV11-2; 8 positions agree with TRBD2. CDR3 length equals 17 residues. V was pared by 5 bases and J by 4 bases, with 14 bases of the junction left unmatched. Germline loops: CDR1 SGHAT, CDR2 FQNNGV.